This T cell receptor (beta chain) was recorded in a study of T cell responses to AZD1222 COVID-19 vaccine. Clones were sequenced by immunoSEQ multiplex PCR, and TCRdb holds only the in-frame ones, with some missing. The sample lists some 140,000 clones, over 85% occurring once. This clone has just one count. The CDR3 runs 15 residues. Trimming removed 4 bases from V and 0 bases from J, with 10 bases in between. CDR1 is MGHRA, CDR2 YSYEKL, per germline. This clonotype was sampled from an adult in good health. The chain employs TRBV4-1 and TRBJ1-5; maybe TRBD1 (5 bases). The sequencing here drew on peripheral blood, taken on day 0 of AZD1222 vaccination. The CDR3 coding sequence is TGCGCCAGCAGCCCAGGGAGGAATAGCAATCAGCCCCAGCATTTT. Translated: CASSPGRNSNQPQHF.